The source of this T cell receptor beta chain is a study of T-cell memory formation after mild COVID-19. Study in general: Each donor largely had its own TCR clusters.

Per germline, CDR1 SGDLS and CDR2 YYNGEE. The CDR3 contains 14 residues. The ends were cut back, 3 bases at V and 8 bases at J, with 15 bases in the middle. This clonotype was counted a few times. Its antigen remains unknown. Study observations and caveats: Clones that contracted clustered mainly in CM and EM if CD4+ and in EMRA if CD8+. Pre-infection memory carried some responding clones, suggesting that cross-reactive memory joined. From day 15 to 85, contracting clones were balanced between CD4 and CD8, whereas later expanders leaned toward CD4+.

TCRdb used MiXCR to reprocess the 5' RACE reads, holding one entry per CDR3 protein. The table has just under 550,000 distinct CDR3 sequences, just over 20% seen once. Sequenced sample: PBMCs or a T cell subset sorted from them (not recorded which). V gene TRBV9 combines with J gene TRBJ1-3; D is ambiguous. This sequence was found in an adult woman who had mild COVID-19 (a few samples of this study predate the infection). Cell type and time point are not known. The CDR3 DNA sequence: TGTGCCAGCAGCGCAAGGACCACCGGCGACACCATATATTTT. Amino acids: CASSARTTGDTIYF.